This T cell receptor beta chain was profiled in a study of CD8 T cells in ankylosing spondylitis (TCRdb year 2017). For context, the study as a whole: The study set out to find disease-linked TCR variants by profiling T cell receptor beta repertoires in ankylosing spondylitis patients and healthy donors. Peripheral blood samples were taken, and synovial fluid was additionally collected from ankylosing spondylitis patients. In total, the full study cohort was made up of some 100 healthy donors and 25 to 30 ankylosing spondylitis patients. Study-level results and caveats: Blood from ankylosing spondylitis patients appeared to be characterized by a TCR beta motif composed of under 10 highly homologous amino acid variants. Significant enrichment of the disease-linked clones was reported in matched synovial fluid samples from ankylosing spondylitis patients. Some of the motif variants had been reported before in the synovial fluid and blood of reactive arthritis patients, a finding that suggests common disease-initiation mechanisms. The disease-linked clones showed a CD8+ phenotype and occurred at relatively low frequencies in peripheral blood.

Sequencing took place on an Illumina HiSeq 2500. Quantitative 5'-RACE with molecular barcodes was the method used to prepare the TCR beta libraries. The paper's processing steps were these. To identify disease-linked TCR variants, a new computational method was used, one built on a probabilistic model of VDJ rearrangement. The public reads were reanalyzed by TCRdb: fastp trimming at Q25, MiXCR alignment, in-frame beta chains only. Merged by CDR3 protein, the rows form single entries marked with the most common genes and DNA. TCRdb, not the original authors, processed these V and J calls. The sample data list more than 400,000 distinct CDR3 sequences, and roughly 5.2% of these were observed just once. Of the sample, roughly 3.5% falls within the top ten clones. This clonotype was detected ten times or more. This clone's antigen is unknown. Base qualities were left out, and no much larger clone turns up one base away.

Trimming takes 7 bases off V and 2 bases off J; junction bases not matched to a gene: 19. CDR1 and CDR2 were assigned from the germline V gene (reference sequence) as SGHAT and FQDESV. From the cysteine up to the phenylalanine, the CDR3 has a length of 19 residues. Just CDR3 DNA is preserved here, 57 bases in frame from base 1. The sequencing sample was made of blood, either unsorted or a sorted T cell fraction (not recorded which). This clonotype originated in a male donor with ankylosing spondylitis. This chain joins TRBV11-1 to TRBJ2-5; 10 central bases correspond to TRBD2. The nucleotides are TGTGCCAGCATTCCTGGGGGTACGGCTAGCGGGGGAGATCAAGAGACCCAGTACTTC. Its amino acids are CASIPGGTASGGDQETQYF.